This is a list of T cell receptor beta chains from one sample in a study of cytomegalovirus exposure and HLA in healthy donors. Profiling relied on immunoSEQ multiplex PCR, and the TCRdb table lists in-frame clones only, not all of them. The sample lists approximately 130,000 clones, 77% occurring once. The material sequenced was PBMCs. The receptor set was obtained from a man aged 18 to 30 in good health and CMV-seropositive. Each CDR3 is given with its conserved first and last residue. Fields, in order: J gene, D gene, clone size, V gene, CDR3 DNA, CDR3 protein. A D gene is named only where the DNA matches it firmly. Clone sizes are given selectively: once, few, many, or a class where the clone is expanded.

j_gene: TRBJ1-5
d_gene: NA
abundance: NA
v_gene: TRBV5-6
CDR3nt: TGTGCCAGCAGCTCCCGGGACAACCGTTATCAGCCCCAGCATTTT
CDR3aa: CASSSRDNRYQPQHF

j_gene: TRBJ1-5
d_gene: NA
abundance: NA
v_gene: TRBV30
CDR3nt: TGTGCCTGGAGGTCCGGCCTCAAGGGGCAGCCCCAGCATTTT
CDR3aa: CAWRSGLKGQPQHF

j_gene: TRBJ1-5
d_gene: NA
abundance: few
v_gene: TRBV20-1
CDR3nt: TGCAGTGCTTCGTTTCAACGGGCCCAGCATTTT
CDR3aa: CSASFQRAQHF

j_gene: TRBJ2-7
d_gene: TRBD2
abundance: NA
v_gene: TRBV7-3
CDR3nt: TGTGCCAGCAGCTTTAGCGGGCCGACCTACGAGCAGTACTTC
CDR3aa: CASSFSGPTYEQYF

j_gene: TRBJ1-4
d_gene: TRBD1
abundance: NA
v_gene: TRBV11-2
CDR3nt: TGTGCCAGCAGCTTAGTCCCGGGACAGCATGAAAAACTGTTTTTT
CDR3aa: CASSLVPGQHEKLFF

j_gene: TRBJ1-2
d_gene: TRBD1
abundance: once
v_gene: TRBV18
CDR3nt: TGTGCCAGCTCTCTCGCTAAGACAGGGGGCGGCTACACCTTC
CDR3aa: CASSLAKTGGGYTF

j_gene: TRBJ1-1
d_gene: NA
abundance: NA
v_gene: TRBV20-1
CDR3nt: TGCAGTGTGCCAGGGAACACTGAAGCTTTCTTT
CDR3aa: CSVPGNTEAFF

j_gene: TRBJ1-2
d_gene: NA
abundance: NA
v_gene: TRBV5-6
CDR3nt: TGTGCCAGCAGCTTCTCTAGGCAGCTCGACTATGGCTACACCTTC
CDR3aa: CASSFSRQLDYGYTF

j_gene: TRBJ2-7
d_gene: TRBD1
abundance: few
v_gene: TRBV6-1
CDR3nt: TGTGCCAGTAGGACAGGAGCCGAGCAGTACTTC
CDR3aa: CASRTGAEQYF

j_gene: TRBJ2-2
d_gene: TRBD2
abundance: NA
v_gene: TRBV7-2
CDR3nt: TGTGCCAGCAGCCCCCCGCTTAGCGGGAGCGCGAACACCGGGGAGCTGTTTTTT
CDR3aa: CASSPPLSGSANTGELFF

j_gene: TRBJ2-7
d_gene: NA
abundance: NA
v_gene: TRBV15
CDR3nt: TGTGCCACCAGCAGAAGGTGGACATTATCCTACGAGCAGTACTTC
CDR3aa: CATSRRWTLSYEQYF

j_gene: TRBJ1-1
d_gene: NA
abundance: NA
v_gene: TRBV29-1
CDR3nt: TGCAGCGCCATAACTCAGGGGACTAGGTACACTGAAGCTTTCTTT
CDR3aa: CSAITQGTRYTEAFF

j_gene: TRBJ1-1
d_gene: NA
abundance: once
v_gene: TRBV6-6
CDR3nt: TGTGCCAGCAGTAACGTGCGGGGTTCGGGCACTGAAGCTTTCTTT
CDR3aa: CASSNVRGSGTEAFF

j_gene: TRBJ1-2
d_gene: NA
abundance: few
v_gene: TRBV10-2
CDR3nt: TGCGCCAGCAGTGAGTTTTGGGTTAGGGGAATTCCCTATGGCTACACCTTC
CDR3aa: CASSEFWVRGIPYGYTF

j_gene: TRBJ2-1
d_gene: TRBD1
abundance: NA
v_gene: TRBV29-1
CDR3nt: TGCAGCGTTCTTCCCCAGGGGGTTAGATGGAGCAATGAGCAGTTCTTC
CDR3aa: CSVLPQGVRWSNEQFF

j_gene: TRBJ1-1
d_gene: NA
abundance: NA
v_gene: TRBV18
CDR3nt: TGTGCCAGCTCACAACAAGAGAACACTGAAGCTTTCTTT
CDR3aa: CASSQQENTEAFF

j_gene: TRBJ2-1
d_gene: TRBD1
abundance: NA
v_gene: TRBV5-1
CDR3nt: TGCGCCAGCAGCTCCGGACAGGGGGTACGTGAGCAGTTCTTC
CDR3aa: CASSSGQGVREQFF

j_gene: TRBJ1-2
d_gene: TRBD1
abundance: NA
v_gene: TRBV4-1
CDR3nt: TGCGCCAGCAGCCAATACAGGGGCTGGAACTATGGCTACACCTTC
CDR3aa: CASSQYRGWNYGYTF

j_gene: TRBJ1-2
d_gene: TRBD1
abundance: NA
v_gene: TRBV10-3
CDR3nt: TGTGCCATCAGTGAGTTCACCGGACAGGGCGACGGCTACACCTTC
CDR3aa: CAISEFTGQGDGYTF

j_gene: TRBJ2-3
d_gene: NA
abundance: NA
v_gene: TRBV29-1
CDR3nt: TGCAGCGTTGCGGCTAGCACAGACACGCAGTATTTT
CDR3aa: CSVAASTDTQYF

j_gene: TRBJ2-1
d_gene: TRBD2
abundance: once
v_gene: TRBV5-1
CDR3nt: TGCGCCAGCAGCTTGGCCATGTGGCGGGAGGGCCCTACCGATGAGCAGTTCTTC
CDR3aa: CASSLAMWREGPTDEQFF

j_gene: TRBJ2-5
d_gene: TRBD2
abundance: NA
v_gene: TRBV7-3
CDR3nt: TGTGCCAGCAGCTTATTTAGCGGGAGGTTCGAGACCCAGTACTTC
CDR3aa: CASSLFSGRFETQYF

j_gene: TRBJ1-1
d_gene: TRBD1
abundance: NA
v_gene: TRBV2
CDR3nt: TGTGCCAGCAGGACAGGGTTGGGCACTGAAGCTTTCTTT
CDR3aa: CASRTGLGTEAFF

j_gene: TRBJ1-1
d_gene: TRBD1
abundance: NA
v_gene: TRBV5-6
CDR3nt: TGTGCCAGCAGCTTGGCAGGGGGCGCTCACACTGAAGCTTTCTTT
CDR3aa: CASSLAGGAHTEAFF

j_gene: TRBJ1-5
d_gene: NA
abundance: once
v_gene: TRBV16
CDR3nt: TGTGCCAGCAGCGCACAAGGAGTTCAGCCCCAGCATTTT
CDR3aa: CASSAQGVQPQHF

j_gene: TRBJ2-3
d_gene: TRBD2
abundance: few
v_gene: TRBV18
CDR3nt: TGTGCCAGCTCATCAGCGGGGGGAAGCACAGATACGCAGTATTTT
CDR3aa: CASSSAGGSTDTQYF

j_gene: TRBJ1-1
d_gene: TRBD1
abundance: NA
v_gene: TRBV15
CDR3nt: TGTGCCACCAGCAGGGGATTTACAGGGGAGCATGCTGAAGCTTTCTTT
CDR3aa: CATSRGFTGEHAEAFF

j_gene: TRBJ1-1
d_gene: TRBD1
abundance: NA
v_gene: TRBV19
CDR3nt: TGTGCCAGTAGGACGGACAGGGGTGGTGAAGCTTTCTTT
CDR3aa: CASRTDRGGEAFF

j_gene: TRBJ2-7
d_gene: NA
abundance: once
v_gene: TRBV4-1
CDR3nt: TGCGCCAGCAGCCAAGCCCCGCAGGGGCTGTCCTACGAGCAGTACTTC
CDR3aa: CASSQAPQGLSYEQYF

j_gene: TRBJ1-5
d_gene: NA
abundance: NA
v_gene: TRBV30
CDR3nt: TGTGCCTGGAGTGTTAACACCAATCAGCCCCAGCATTTT
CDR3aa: CAWSVNTNQPQHF

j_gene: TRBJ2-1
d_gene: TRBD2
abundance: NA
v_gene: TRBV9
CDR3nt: TGTGCCAGCAGCGTAAGTAGCGGGGCACCCTACAATGAGCAGTTCTTC
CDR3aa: CASSVSSGAPYNEQFF

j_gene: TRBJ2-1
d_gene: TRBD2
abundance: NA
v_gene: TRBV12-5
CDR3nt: TGTGCTAGTGGTTCTAAAGCGGGGTTGATGAACAATGAGCAGTTCTTC
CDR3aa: CASGSKAGLMNNEQFF

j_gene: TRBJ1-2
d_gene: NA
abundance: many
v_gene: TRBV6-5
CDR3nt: TGTGCCAGCAGTTCCCCCCGGGAGGGATTCCCTGGCTACACCTTC
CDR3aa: CASSSPREGFPGYTF

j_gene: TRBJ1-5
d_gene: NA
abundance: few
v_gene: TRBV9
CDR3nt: TGTGCCAGCAGCCTTCAATCGGAGAATCAGCCCCAGCATTTT
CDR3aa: CASSLQSENQPQHF

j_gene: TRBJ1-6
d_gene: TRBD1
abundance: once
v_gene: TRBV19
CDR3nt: TGTGCCAGTAGGCCCGAAGGACAGGGGAATTCACCCCTCCACTTT
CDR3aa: CASRPEGQGNSPLHF

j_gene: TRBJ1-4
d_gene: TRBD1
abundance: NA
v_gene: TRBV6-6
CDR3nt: TGTGCCAGCAGCCCGGGACAGTTTATCTGTCTGTTTTTT
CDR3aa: CASSPGQFICLFF

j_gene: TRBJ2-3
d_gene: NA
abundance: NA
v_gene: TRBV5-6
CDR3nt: TGTGCCAGCAGCTCCCTCGGGACTGAAGGCACAGATACGCAGTATTTT
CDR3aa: CASSSLGTEGTDTQYF

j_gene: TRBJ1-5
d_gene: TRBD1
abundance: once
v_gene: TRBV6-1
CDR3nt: TGTGCCAGCAGTGAAAGGGGACAGTATAGCAATCAGCCCCAGCATTTT
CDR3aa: CASSERGQYSNQPQHF

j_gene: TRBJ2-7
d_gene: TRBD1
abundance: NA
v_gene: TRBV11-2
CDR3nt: TGTGCCAGCAGTTACTGGACAGGGGGCAAAAACGAGCAGTACTTC
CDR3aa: CASSYWTGGKNEQYF

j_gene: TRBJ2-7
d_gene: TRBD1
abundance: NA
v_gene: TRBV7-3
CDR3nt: TGTGCCAGCAGCAGGGAGGGACAGGGGGTGCAGTACTTC
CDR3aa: CASSREGQGVQYF

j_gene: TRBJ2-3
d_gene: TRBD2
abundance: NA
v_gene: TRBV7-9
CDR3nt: TGTGCCAGCAGCCCGGTCCCGGGACTAGCGGGAGCAGCAGATACGCAGTATTTT
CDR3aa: CASSPVPGLAGAADTQYF

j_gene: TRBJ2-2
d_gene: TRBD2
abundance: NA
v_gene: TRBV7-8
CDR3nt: TGTGCCAGCAGCCCCCGACTAGCGGGGGACGATGCGAACACCGGGGAGCTGTTTTTT
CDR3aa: CASSPRLAGDDANTGELFF

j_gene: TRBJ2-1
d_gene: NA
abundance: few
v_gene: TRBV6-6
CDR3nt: TGTGCCAGCAGGGCAGCGAGTACCTACAATGAGCAGTTCTTC
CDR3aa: CASRAASTYNEQFF

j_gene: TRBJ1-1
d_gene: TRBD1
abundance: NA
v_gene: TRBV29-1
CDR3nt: TGCAGCGCCCAAACAGGGGGCGGAAACACTGAAGCTTTCTTT
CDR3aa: CSAQTGGGNTEAFF

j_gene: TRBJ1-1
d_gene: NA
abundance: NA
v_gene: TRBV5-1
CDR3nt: TGCGCCAGCAGCTTGACAGCGAACACTGAAGCTTTCTTT
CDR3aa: CASSLTANTEAFF

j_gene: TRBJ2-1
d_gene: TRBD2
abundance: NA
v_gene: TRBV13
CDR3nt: TGTGCCAGCAGCTTAGGACGACTAGCGGGTAGTGATGAGCAGTTCTTC
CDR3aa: CASSLGRLAGSDEQFF

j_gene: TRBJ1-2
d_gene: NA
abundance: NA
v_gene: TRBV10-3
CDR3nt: TGTGCCATCAGTGAGCATTGGGAGTGGACAGTCTATGGCTACACCTTC
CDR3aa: CAISEHWEWTVYGYTF